The entry below gives a single TCR beta chain sequence along with its context. This sample is drawn from a study of OX40 agonist ivuxolimab in advanced cancers. Sequencing used immunoSEQ multiplex PCR; TCRdb keeps in-frame clones, though not all of them. The profile shows some 60,000 clones, less than 95% of them singletons. The ends were cut back, 4 bases at V and 6 bases at J, with 16 bases in the middle. Per the germline V gene, CDR1 is SGHVS and CDR2 is FNYEAQ. CDR3 size: 14 residues. This chain connects TRBV7-6 to TRBJ2-7, with D possibly matching TRBD2 (6 bases). The sample here was CD4+ or CD8+ T cells sorted from blood, taken in a trial of the OX40 agonist ivuxolimab. The sequence came from an adult with an advanced solid tumor such as melanoma, head and neck, liver or kidney cancer. The CDR3 protein is CASSSRDGPVEQYF. In DNA, the CDR3 is TGTGCCAGCAGCTCGCGGGACGGCCCTGTCGAGCAGTACTTC.